This T cell receptor beta chain was captured in a study of blood T cells in healthy people across ages. Whole-study findings and limits: Diversity was estimated from one million T cells, and these estimates were considered underestimates.

V lost 7 bases and J lost 7; bases outside the gene matches: 7. CDR3 length equals 14 residues. Germline V gene sequence: CDR1 SEHNR, CDR2 FQNEAQ (reference sequence). The use of a sample-barcoded 5' primer and a J-beta primer mix characterized a second PCR of roughly 6 to 11 cycles. TCRdb fed the 5' RACE reads into MiXCR, producing one record per CDR3 protein. The sample holds 1.5 million to 2 million distinct CDR3 sequences, roughly 52% seen once. As for this clonotype: Antigen specificity is unknown.

The receptor's source is a woman between 40 and 50 years old in good health. The V gene is TRBV7-9, the J gene TRBJ1-6; 7 bases fit TRBD1. Sequenced input: blood. The CDR3 region is CASKLTGDNSPLHF. CDR3 sequence (DNA): TGTGCCAGCAAACTTACAGGGGACAATTCACCCCTCCACTTT. Full variable domain (rest looked up from reference TRBV7-9 and TRBJ1-6): DTGVSQNPRHKITKRGQNVTFRCDPISEHNRLYWYRQTLGQGPEFLTYFQNEAQLEKSRLLSDRFSAERPKGSFSTLEIQRTEQGDSAMYLCASKLTGDNSPLHFGNGTRLTVT.